This entry lists 32 T cell receptor beta chains sequenced from one sample in a study of tumor and adjacent non-tumor tissue in lung cancer. RNA was extracted from bulk tissue without any cell sorting. The library came from three nested PCR rounds adapted from ARM-PCR protocols. TCRdb reprocessed the multiplex PCR reads via MiXCR and lists one record per CDR3 protein. This repertoire shows about 200,000 distinct CDR3 sequences, 71% found once; its top ten account for roughly a quarter. The specimen was lung tumor tissue. These receptor sequences come from a man in his sixties with non-small cell lung cancer.

This clonotype has ten or more counts. The chain uses TRBV29-1 and TRBJ2-1; D is unclear. This CDR3 has 12 amino acids. The V end lost 4 bases, the J end lost 5 bases, and 9 bases lay between the germline ends. CDR1 is SQVTM and CDR2 is ANQGSEA in the germline V gene. The CDR3 sequence is CSVVPRHNEQFF. CDR3 DNA: TGCAGCGTTGTTCCCCGCCACAATGAGCAGTTCTTC.

The chain uses TRBV6-6 and TRBJ2-4; D unresolved. This CDR3 is 17 amino acids long. Trimming removed 7 bases at V and 1 base at J, with 20 bases between. Germline CDR1 and CDR2: MNHNY and SVGAGI (reference sequence). The CDR3: CASKAFWSTYAKNIQYF. CDR3 nucleotides: TGTGCCAGCAAGGCGTTCTGGTCCACCTATGCCAAAAACATTCAGTACTTC.

The rearrangement uses TRBV7-8 and TRBJ1-5; 8 bases fit TRBD1. CDR1 and CDR2 from the germline V gene are SGHVS and FQNEAQ. The trim removed 2 bases at V and 7 bases at J, leaving 13 bases unmatched. CDR3 length equals 17 residues. The CDR3 sequence is CASSLLPQGVEGQPQHF. The CDR3 coding sequence is TGTGCCAGCAGCTTATTACCACAGGGGGTGGAGGGACAGCCCCAGCATTTT.

The V and J genes are TRBV12-5 and TRBJ1-5, with 11 positions matching TRBD1. The V gene end was trimmed by 6 bases and the J gene end by 7 bases; junction bases not matched to a gene: 11. The germline CDR1 and CDR2 sequences are LGHNT and FRNRAP. The CDR3 has 16 residues. For the CDR3, the DNA is TGTGCTAGTGGCCCCAGGACAGGGGGCTCGGGACAGCCCCAGCATTTT. This translates into CASGPRTGGSGQPQHF.

About this clonotype: Being one base from a much bigger clone, this may be a read error. The rearrangement links TRBV12-3 or TRBV12-4 to TRBJ1-1, with D perhaps TRBD1 (5 bases). The CDR3 extends over 13 amino acids. This chain's CDR3 is CVSRRDSATEAFF. In nucleotides, the CDR3 is TGTGTCAGCAGAAGAGACAGTGCCACTGAAGCTTTCTTT.

This clonotype is a singleton in its sample. The rearrangement joins TRBV11-3 to TRBJ2-1, with D hard to call. V gave up 5 bases and J gave up 12 bases, with 8 bases separating them. CDR1 and CDR2 (germline): SGHNT, YENEEA. The CDR3 is 10 residues long. The CDR3 DNA reads as TGTGCCAGCAGCAGCAATACGCAGTTCTTC. It encodes CASSSNTQFF.

In regard to this clonotype: One end of the junction fails to match germline, which may point to a read error. The chain's CDR3 is CASSFLQTDGNSPLHF. The DNA of the CDR3 is TGTGCCAGCAGCTTTCTACAGACGGACGGCAATTCACCCCTCCACTTC. The rearrangement uses TRBV11-3 and TRBJ1-6; D unclear. Germline V gives CDR1 SGHNT, CDR2 YENEEA. CDR3 length: 16 amino acids.

As for this clonotype: A read error may be the cause here, since a much bigger clone is one base away. V usage is TRBV28 and J usage is TRBJ1-5, with 7 bases lining up with TRBD1. From germline, CDR1 is MDHEN and CDR2 SYDVKM. CDR3 length equals 15 residues. Here the CDR3 reads CASTEQGKANQSQHF. CDR3 DNA sequence: TGTGCCAGCACCGAACAGGGGAAAGCGAATCAGTCCCAGCATTTT.

In regard to this clonotype: A much more abundant neighbour one base away suggests this may be a read error. The rearrangement links TRBV12-3 or TRBV12-4 to TRBJ1-4, with D hard to call. Trimming pared 10 bases from V and 4 bases from J, leaving 13 bases between. This CDR3 has 13 residues. The CDR3 is CAIISKGNEKLFF. The CDR3 DNA reads as TGTGCCATCATCTCCAAGGGTAATGAAAAACTGTTTTTT.

Turning to this clonotype: One end of the junction varies from germline; a read error may be responsible. V and J are TRBV20-1 and TRBJ1-2; possible D gene TRBD1, 5 bases. Germline CDR1 DFQATT, CDR2 SNEGSKA (reference sequence). The CDR3 spans 14 residues. CDR3 bases: TGCAGTGCTAGAGGCGGGACTTCTAACTACGGCTACAACTTC. Its protein product is CSARGGTSNYGYNF.

This chain joins TRBV30 and TRBJ1-1; TRBD1 aligns across 7 bases. The CDR3 is made up of 13 amino acids. V shed 4 bases, J shed 10 bases, and the junction held 12 bases outside the gene matches. The V gene's germline CDR1 is GTSNPN and CDR2 SVGIG (reference sequence). In DNA form, the CDR3 reads TGTGCCTGGACTGTGGGTAGGGGGCTAGGAGCTTTCTTT. It is translated as CAWTVGRGLGAFF.

On this clonotype: As the CDR3 is not closed by the conserved phenylalanine or tryptophan, this likely results from a read error. The rearrangement links TRBV11-3 to TRBJ2-1, with D tentatively TRBD2 (5 bases). Trimming cost V 6 bases and J 13 bases, with 19 bases left between them. Germline values: CDR1 SGHNT, CDR2 YENEEA. The CDR3 is 13 residues long. The CDR3 loop reads CASSAAECNGQFL. CDR3 DNA sequence: TGTGCCAGCAGTGCAGCGGAATGCAATGGTCAGTTCCTC.

As regards this clonotype: The conserved phenylalanine or tryptophan is not found at the CDR3 terminus, so this likely reflects a read error. It is unclear where the CDR3 begins or ends on the DNA, so no DNA is shown, and the CDR3 is as TCRdb lists it. J is TRBJ2-2 and V is TRBV24-1. The CDR3 extends over 15 residues, inclusive of both ends. Germline V gives CDR1 KGHDR, CDR2 SFDVKD. CDR3 region: CATSDPRRLTGELFY.

This clonotype showed up just once. This likely comes from a read error, as the CDR3 has no conserved phenylalanine or tryptophan at its end. It is unclear where the CDR3 begins or ends on the DNA, so no DNA is shown, and the CDR3 is as TCRdb lists it. CDR3 region: CASSPSCGNTETFI. The gene calls are TRBV11-2 and TRBJ1-1. The CDR3 has 14 amino acids, counting both end residues. Germline CDR1 reads SGHAT; CDR2 reads FQNNGV.

This clonotype appeared a few times. V and J are TRBV20-1 and TRBJ2-5; 10 positions agree with TRBD2. The J segment lost 1 base and the V segment lost 3 bases, leaving 11 bases of the junction unmatched. Germline V gives CDR1 DFQATT, CDR2 SNEGSKA (reference sequence). CDR3 length: 17 residues. The CDR3 DNA reads TGCAGTGCTAGGCTTTCTAGCGGGAGTGGGGGCCAAGAGACCCAGTACTTC. Translation gives CSARLSSGSGGQETQYF.

This chain's CDR3 is CASTRGASYEQYF. The CDR3 DNA reads as TGTGCCAGCACTAGGGGAGCATCCTACGAGCAGTACTTC. The V call is TRBV6-5, the J call TRBJ2-7, with D perhaps given as TRBD1 or TRBD2 (5 bases each). This CDR3 is built from 13 residues. Germline V CDR1 and CDR2: MNHEY, SVGAGI. Trimming took 7 bases from V and 1 from J, leaving 11 bases between them.

This clonotype appeared once. The junction differs from germline at one of its ends, possibly a read error. The chain carries TRBV7-2 and TRBJ1-1; D call uncertain. The CDR3 is 12 residues long. Germline V gene lookup returns CDR1 SGHTA and CDR2 FQGNSA. CDR3 loop: CAISLGSSEAFF. CDR3 nucleotide sequence: TGTGCCATCAGCTTAGGGTCCTCGGAGGCTTTCTTT.

This clonotype has at least ten counts. This chain joins TRBV4-1 and TRBJ1-4; tentatively, D is TRBD1 (5 bases). V lost 7 bases to trimming and J lost 4 bases, with 13 bases between them. Per the germline V gene, CDR1 is MGHRA and CDR2 is YSYEKL. CDR3 length: 14 amino acids. DNA for the CDR3: TGCGCCAGCACCACCGGGGGGAATAATGAAAAACTGTTTTTT. Amino acids: CASTTGGNNEKLFF.

To note about this clonotype: The CDR3 does not end in the conserved phenylalanine or tryptophan, so this is likely a read error. The rearrangement joins TRBV6-2 or TRBV6-3 to TRBJ2-3; no reliable D call. This CDR3 contains 14 residues. Germline CDR1 MNHEY, CDR2 SVGEGT. CDR3 region: CASSYSIATDTQYY. The CDR3 DNA is TGTGCCAGTAGTTACTCTATCGCCACAGATACGCAGTATTAT.

This clonotype appeared a single time. A read error is likely, as this CDR3 ends without the conserved phenylalanine or tryptophan. V is TRBV12-3 or TRBV12-4 and J is TRBJ2-7; 9 bases are shared with TRBD1. This CDR3 is 14 amino acids long. The ends lost 6 bases at V and 6 bases at J; junction bases unmatched: 9. The DNA of the CDR3 is TGTGCCAGCAGCTTTTCCGACAGGGGGGGCGAGCAGTACCTC. Amino acid sequence: CASSFSDRGGEQYL.

On this clonotype: One end of the junction does not line up with germline, which may come from a read error. CDR3 coding DNA: TGCGCCAGCAGCATGACAGGGGAGGAAAAAGTGTTTTTT. Residues: CASSMTGEEKVFF. V usage is TRBV5-1 and J usage is TRBJ1-4, with 8 bases identical to TRBD1. The CDR3 spans 13 residues. The germline CDR1 and CDR2 sequences are SGHRS and YFSETQ.

The DNA of the CDR3 is TGTGCCAGCAGTATAGGGGGAGGGAACACTGAAGCTTTCTTT. This codes for CASSIGGGNTEAFF. The V and J genes are TRBV12-3 or TRBV12-4 and TRBJ1-1; possibly TRBD1 for D (6 bases). The CDR3 loop spans 14 amino acids. V lost 5 bases and J 1 base, leaving 11 bases between the germline ends.

The chain has TRBV6-2 or TRBV6-3 and TRBJ2-3, with D unresolved. Germline V gene lookup returns CDR1 MNHEY and CDR2 SVGEGT. The CDR3 extends over 14 amino acids. V gave up 5 bases and J gave up 2 bases, with 11 bases separating them. Written as DNA, the CDR3 is TGTGCCAGCAGTAAAACGGTACCCACAGATACGCAGTATTTT. Translated: CASSKTVPTDTQYF.

The chain is built from TRBV25-1 and TRBJ2-2; TRBD2 might be the D (6 bases). The CDR3 spans 17 residues. CDR1 MGHDK and CDR2 SYGVNS come from the germline V gene. Trimming removed 0 bases from V and 4 bases from J, with 15 bases in between. The CDR3 region has the DNA TGTGCCAGCAGTGAATATGTAGGAGGGATGGGCACCGGGGAGCTGTTTTTT. Translation gives CASSEYVGGMGTGELFF.

V usage is TRBV6-1 and J usage is TRBJ1-4; D possibly corresponds to TRBD1 (5 bases). Trimming took off 4 bases at V and 8 bases at J, with 20 bases between the two ends. This CDR3 comprises 16 residues. Germline V gene lookup returns CDR1 MNHNS and CDR2 SASEGT. CDR3: CASSVLPGPSSEKLFF. The CDR3 DNA sequence: TGTGCCAGCAGTGTCCTACCGGGGCCTTCCTCCGAAAAACTGTTTTTT.

The rearrangement links TRBV20-1 to TRBJ2-1, with D perhaps matching TRBD2 (6 bases). Germline V gene lookup returns CDR1 DFQATT and CDR2 SNEGSKA (reference sequence). The V end was cut by 8 bases, the J end by 3 bases, with 14 bases between. CDR3 size: 13 residues. CDR3 nucleotide sequence: TGCAGTTCATTCAGCGGGCGCTACAATGAGCAGTTCTTC. Its translation is CSSFSGRYNEQFF.

This clonotype was seen only once. Since the CDR3 does not end with the conserved phenylalanine or tryptophan, this likely comes from a read error. The chain is built from TRBV6-2 or TRBV6-3 and TRBJ2-4; D is possibly TRBD2 (6 bases). CDR3 length equals 17 residues. Germline V gene data show CDR1 as MNHEY and CDR2 as SVGEGT. The CDR3 spells CASSHSTGVAVKYIQYS. CDR3 bases: TGTGCCAGCAGTCACTCGACGGGGGTTGCGGTCAAATACATTCAGTACTCC.

This rearrangement joins TRBV5-1 to TRBJ2-5, with D possibly matching TRBD2 (6 bases). V was cut by 0 bases and J by 7 bases, with 13 bases left in between. The CDR3 is 14 amino acids. From germline, CDR1 is SGHRS and CDR2 YFSETQ. CDR3 coding DNA: TGCGCCAGCAGCTTGGCCAGCGGGCAGAGGACCCAGTACTTC. The encoded protein is CASSLASGQRTQYF.

The CDR3 reads CASSLRTRMTANYGYTF. Written as DNA, the CDR3 is TGTGCCAGCAGTCTACGCACTCGAATGACAGCCAACTATGGCTACACCTTC. The chain uses TRBV6-6 and TRBJ1-2; tentatively, D is TRBD1 (5 bases). This CDR3 has 17 amino acids. Germline V gene sequence: CDR1 MNHNY, CDR2 SVGAGI (reference sequence). Trimming stripped 5 bases from V and 2 bases from J, with 21 bases between.

As for this clonotype: Being one base from a much bigger clone, this may be a read error. This chain joins TRBV20-1 and TRBJ2-6, with TRBD1 matching over 7 bases. CDR3 length: 16 amino acids. From germline, CDR1 is DFQATT and CDR2 SNEGSKA (reference sequence). V trimming: 7 bases; J trimming: 2 bases; junction bases outside the gene matches: 11. The CDR3 sequence: CSDGQGESAGANVLTF. Here the CDR3 DNA reads TGCAGTGATGGCCAGGGGGAGTCTGCTGGGGCCAACGTCCTGACTTTC.

This clonotype showed up many times. The CDR3 reads CASSHHPEQFF. The CDR3 region has the DNA TGTGCCAGCAGCCATCACCCCGAGCAGTTCTTC. The chain couples TRBV4-2 to TRBJ2-1; D unclear. Looked up from germline, CDR1 is LGHNA and CDR2 is YNFKEQ. V was trimmed by 3 bases and J by 10 bases, leaving 7 bases between them. The CDR3 totals 11 residues.

As to this clonotype: The junction and the germline gene differ at one end; a read error may be behind it. The chain links TRBV11-3 to TRBJ1-2; the D is unclear. The CDR3 runs 15 residues. Per germline, CDR1 SGHNT and CDR2 YENEEA. The CDR3 DNA follows: TGTGCTAGCAGTTTAGTTACTTCCAGCGGGAAGGGCTACACCTTC. Encoded protein: CASSLVTSSGKGYTF.